These 8 T cell receptor beta chains share one sample of origin, sequenced in a study of human T cells and chemical hapten exposure. MiXCR was run by TCRdb on the 5' RACE reads, yielding one entry per CDR3 protein. Here the sample spans 130,000 or so distinct CDR3 sequences, over 3.5% being singletons. From whole blood left unfractionated, total RNA was extracted. Receptors were obtained from a female donor in good health.

This clonotype showed up many times. The CDR3 sequence: CAISELRRGNQPQHF. CDR3 DNA: TGTGCCATCAGTGAGTTACGTAGGGGCAATCAGCCCCAGCATTTT. The chain has TRBV10-3 and TRBJ1-5; D not certain. Germline V gene lookup returns CDR1 ENHRY and CDR2 SYGVKD. The CDR3 contains 15 residues. Trimming shortened V by 1 base and J by 2 bases, and 9 bases separated the two germline ends.

This clonotype was counted at least ten times. The chain couples TRBV28 to TRBJ2-1; no clear D. Germline loops: CDR1 MDHEN, CDR2 SYDVKM. Trimming took 4 bases from V and 7 from J, leaving 11 bases between them. CDR3 length: 13 residues. The DNA for the CDR3 is TGTGCCAGCAGTTCGAGAACGACTAATGAGCAGTTCTTC. The encoded protein is CASSSRTTNEQFF. Together with reference TRBV28 and TRBJ2-1, the CDR3 gives the full variable domain: DVKVTQSSRYLVKRTGEKVFLECVQDMDHENMFWYRQDPGLGLRLIYFSYDVKMKEKGDIPEGYSVSREKKERFSLILESASTNQTSMYLCASSSRTTNEQFFGPGTRLTVL.

Many counts were recorded for this clonotype. The rearrangement uses TRBV18 and TRBJ2-1; D possibly corresponds to TRBD1 (6 bases). The V end was cut by 3 bases, the J end by 6 bases, with 18 bases between. The CDR3 totals 16 residues. Looked up from germline, CDR1 is KGHSH and CDR2 is LQKENI. The CDR3 loop reads CASSPEQGISVNEQFF. CDR3 DNA: TGTGCCAGCTCACCGGAACAGGGAATATCGGTCAATGAGCAGTTCTTC.

This clonotype showed up many times. V usage is TRBV12-3 or TRBV12-4 and J usage is TRBJ1-4, with unresolved D. The ends were cut back, 2 bases at V and 3 bases at J, with 13 bases in the middle. CDR3 length equals 16 residues. The CDR3 here is CASSLSSGWANEKLFF. In DNA, the CDR3 is TGTGCCAGCAGTTTATCTTCGGGATGGGCTAATGAAAAACTGTTTTTT.

The table lists this clonotype with many counts. The chain employs TRBV3-1 and TRBJ2-2, with D perhaps TRBD1 (6 bases). Germline assignment: CDR1 LGHDT and CDR2 YNNKEL (reference sequence). The CDR3 runs to 12 residues. V lost 6 bases and J 4 bases, leaving 6 bases between the germline ends. The CDR3 coding sequence is TGTGCCAGCAGACAGGGCACCGGGGAGCTGTTTTTT. Protein: CASRQGTGELFF.

The table lists this clonotype with many counts. The gene calls are TRBV27 and TRBJ2-7; 7 bases are a match to TRBD1. The J segment lost 0 bases and the V segment lost 6 bases, leaving 2 bases of the junction unmatched. The CDR3 contains 13 residues. Germline values: CDR1 MNHEY, CDR2 SMNVEV (reference sequence). This CDR3 is CASSQGVSYEQYF. The CDR3, as DNA: TGTGCCAGCAGCCAGGGGGTCTCCTACGAGCAGTACTTC.

This clonotype came up many times. The chain uses TRBV5-1 and TRBJ1-2; D possibly corresponds to TRBD1 (6 bases). The V and J ends lost 0 bases and 3 bases respectively, with 15 bases between them. Germline loops: CDR1 SGHRS, CDR2 YFSETQ. This CDR3 has 16 amino acids. The CDR3 bases are TGCGCCAGCAGCTTGGATTACAGGGAGGGCGACTATGGCTACACCTTC. Its translation: CASSLDYREGDYGYTF.

This clonotype was recorded at least ten times. The chain uses TRBV6-5 and TRBJ1-1; 9 bases fit TRBD1. The CDR3 is 14 residues long. Germline loops: CDR1 MNHEY, CDR2 SVGAGI. V lost 6 bases and J lost 6; bases outside the gene matches: 8. CDR3 nucleotide sequence: TGTGCCAGCAGATCCGGGACAGGGCTGGCTGAAGCTTTCTTT. Translation: CASRSGTGLAEAFF.